This TCR beta chain was documented in a study of T-cell memory formation after mild COVID-19. As for the study in general: TCR clusters were largely donor specific.

Employing constant-segment primers, 5'RACE generated TCR alpha and TCR beta cDNA libraries bearing sample barcodes and UMIs. Each CDR3 protein gets one entry after TCRdb re-called the 5' RACE reads with MiXCR. The sample lists about 82,000 distinct CDR3 sequences; 9.5% to 15% were seen once. This clonotype was counted a few times. Its antigen remains unidentified. Notes on the study in general: CD4/CD8 balance held among clones contracting day 15 to 85, and later expanders leaned CD4+.

V lost 6 bases and J lost 2, with 19 bases in between. From germline, CDR1 is ENHRY and CDR2 SYGVKD. The CDR3 is 16 amino acids. The TCR comes from a man aged 18 to 29 who had mild COVID-19 (a few samples of this study predate the infection). Cell type and time point are not known. Source material: PBMCs or a T cell subset sorted from them (not recorded which). The gene calls are TRBV10-3 and TRBJ1-1; D is perhaps TRBD1 (5 bases). The CDR3 protein is CAISSDSVKLNTEAFF. The CDR3 bases are TGTGCCATCAGCAGTGACAGTGTGAAACTTAACACTGAAGCTTTCTTT.